The subject of this entry is one TCR beta chain. No cognate antigen has been identified for it. Base qualities are not provided; no much larger clone lies one nucleotide away. These data originate in a study of CD8 T cells in Susac syndrome (dated by TCRdb to about 2019). For context, the study as a whole: The study used repertoire sequencing to test whether antigen drove CD8+ T cell activation and differentiation in Susac syndrome.

RNA was extracted using the RNeasy kit, and roughly 0.5 to 1 ug of the RNA was reverse transcribed with random hexamers. The immunoSEQ multiplex PCR assay, which covers 54 Vbeta and 13 Jbeta segments, was used to amplify TCR beta CDR3 regions. PCR amplification bias was corrected by using a synthetic template baseline for primer optimization and computational correction. As for the authors' bioinformatics: Reads were assigned to V, D and J genes according to IMGT and analyzed in immunoSEQ Analyzer, with only productive sequences retained. Clonality was calculated as one minus the Shannon entropy normalized by log2 of the number of productive unique sequences. For each patient and control, public and private clones were evaluated within the 100 most prevalent clones. A clone was defined as Susac-specific if it was absent from the healthy and MS cohorts, from some 980 published viral clones and from other ImmuneACCESS disease sequences. TCRdb reran the public reads through fastp at Q25 and MiXCR, keeping productive beta chains. All rows with the same CDR3 protein become a single entry with the most common DNA and genes. It is TCRdb's table, rather than the study itself, that gives the V and J calls and clone size. The sample has 95,000 to 150,000 distinct CDR3 sequences on record, 85% to 95% of them singletons. In total, the top ten clones hold roughly 0.098% of the sample.

Peripheral blood CD8+ and CD4+ T cells from healthy donors, Susac syndrome patients and multiple sclerosis patients were profiled by high-throughput TCR beta sequencing. Healthy donors were included as age- and sex-matched controls. CD8+ TEMRA cells were enriched by FACS, while bulk CD8+ and CD4+ T cells were purified by magnetic negative isolation. Blood was drawn into EDTA tubes, processed within 24 hours, and PBMCs were isolated by density gradient centrifugation. PBMCs intended for TCR sequencing were frozen in liquid nitrogen and were later thawed in a 37 degrees C water bath. The sorted or isolated CD4+, CD8+ and CD8+ TEMRA cells reached a purity of at least 90%. As encoded in the germline V gene, CDR1 is MDHEN while CDR2 is SYDVKM. V and J are truncated by 6 bases and 2 bases respectively, leaving an intervening sequence of 14 bases. From its cysteine to its phenylalanine, the CDR3 spans 14 amino acids. The only DNA kept is the CDR3, 42 bases in frame from the first base.

Summary of the overall study and its limitations: The study acknowledged that relatively few individuals were included in the TCR sequencing and HLA analysis.

Recombination connected TRBV28 to TRBJ2-7; the best D guess is TRBD2, with 6 bases matching. The material sequenced was CD4+ T cells from PBMCs. The TCR comes from a human donor in good health. The sequence in DNA is TGTGCCAGCAGCGGAGGGCTGCCTGCCTACGAGCAGTACTTC. Its protein product is CASSGGLPAYEQYF. Reference TRBV28 and TRBJ2-7 proteins supply the regions before and after the CDR3; the full variable domain is: DVKVTQSSRYLVKRTGEKVFLECVQDMDHENMFWYRQDPGLGLRLIYFSYDVKMKEKGDIPEGYSVSREKKERFSLILESASTNQTSMYLCASSGGLPAYEQYFGPGTRLTVT.